These 27 T cell receptor beta chains share one sample of origin, sequenced in a study of blood T cells in healthy people across ages. The use of a sample-barcoded 5' primer and a J-beta primer mix characterized a second PCR of roughly 6 to 11 cycles. One entry per CDR3 protein results from TCRdb running MiXCR on the 5' RACE reads. The sample contains about 1,500,000 distinct CDR3 sequences, roughly 40% of which appear only once. Sequencing used blood. Receptors originate from a woman between 18 and 29 years old in good health.

For this clonotype: This could be a read error, since a much larger clone is one nucleotide away. CDR3 in DNA: TGTGCCAGTCAACGAGCGGGGCTCAATGAGCAGTTCTTC. Amino acids: CASQRAGLNEQFF. This chain links TRBV6-5 with TRBJ2-1; 7 bases map to TRBD2. J lost 6 bases, V lost 9 bases, and 8 bases had no gene match. The CDR3 is made up of 13 amino acids. Germline assignment: CDR1 MNHEY and CDR2 SVGAGI.

As concerns this clonotype: One end of the junction does not line up with germline, which may come from a read error. The V gene is TRBV6-2 or TRBV6-3, the J gene TRBJ2-3; perhaps D is TRBD1 or TRBD2 (5 bases each). CDR1 is MNHEY, CDR2 SVGEGT, per germline. The CDR3 has 12 amino acids. CDR3 residues: CASRYSEAGKYF. The DNA of the CDR3 is TGTGCCAGCAGGTACTCGGAGGCAGGGAAGTATTTT.

The rearrangement uses TRBV7-9 and TRBJ2-3, with TRBD2 matching 7 bases. In germline, CDR1 is SEHNR, CDR2 FQNEAQ (reference sequence). The CDR3 runs 15 residues. Trimming removed 5 bases from V and 0 bases from J; junction bases left unmatched: 5. The CDR3 loop is CASSPGTISTDTQYF. CDR3 coding DNA: TGTGCCAGCAGCCCAGGGACTATTAGCACAGATACGCAGTATTTT.

The rearrangement joins TRBV20-1 to TRBJ2-3; 11 bases fit TRBD2. The V gene's germline CDR1 is DFQATT and CDR2 SNEGSKA (reference sequence). V shed 6 bases, J shed 2 bases, and the junction held 10 bases outside the gene matches. The CDR3 is 16 residues long. The CDR3 loop is CSARSTGLAATDTQYF. Written as DNA, the CDR3 is TGCAGTGCCCGCTCCACGGGACTAGCGGCCACAGATACGCAGTATTTT.

The gene calls are TRBV28 and TRBJ1-2; the D is unclear. The V end was cut by 5 bases, the J end by 5 bases, with 6 bases between. The germline gives CDR1 MDHEN, CDR2 SYDVKM. The CDR3 sequence is 11 residues long. The CDR3 DNA sequence: TGTGCCAGCAGTCCAGAGTATGGCTACACCTTC. Residues: CASSPEYGYTF.

Only a few counts were recorded for this clonotype. This chain uses TRBV6-6 with TRBJ2-1, with 9 bases identical to TRBD1. Germline V gives CDR1 MNHNY, CDR2 SVGAGI (reference sequence). This CDR3 is built from 17 residues. J lost 4 bases, V lost 0 bases, and 7 bases had no gene match. The CDR3 DNA sequence: TGTGCCAGCAGTTACTCGAATTGGGACAGGGAGTACAATGAGCAGTTCTTC. Amino acid sequence: CASSYSNWDREYNEQFF.

The rearrangement links TRBV19 to TRBJ1-5, with 7 nucleotides matching TRBD1. Unmatched junction bases numbered 9, after V lost 6 bases and J lost 7 bases. Germline values: CDR1 LNHDA, CDR2 SQIVND (reference sequence). CDR3 length: 14 residues. This CDR3 is CASRKDRVDQPQHF. CDR3 bases: TGTGCCAGTAGGAAAGACAGGGTGGACCAGCCCCAGCATTTT.

This clonotype was detected only a few times. The chain combines TRBV6-5 with TRBJ2-5; possible D gene TRBD1, 5 bases. The germline V and J ends were trimmed by 7 bases and 0 bases, with 15 bases remaining between them. There are 15 residues in the CDR3. The germline gives CDR1 MNHEY, CDR2 SVGAGI. CDR3 coding DNA: TGTGCCAGCAACGCCGGACAATCGTACCAAGAGACCCAGTACTTC. It is translated as CASNAGQSYQETQYF.

This clonotype has at least ten counts. The chain links TRBV20-1 to TRBJ2-1, with 11 bases matching TRBD2. From germline, CDR1 is DFQATT and CDR2 SNEGSKA (reference sequence). The CDR3 loop spans 15 amino acids. Trimming at V came to 7 bases and at J to 1 base, leaving 6 bases not matched to a gene. The CDR3 region is CSEASGGLSYNEQFF. CDR3 coding DNA: TGCAGTGAGGCTAGCGGGGGGCTTTCCTACAATGAGCAGTTCTTC.

The chain joins TRBV9 to TRBJ1-3; no reliable D call. Germline assignment: CDR1 SGDLS and CDR2 YYNGEE. The CDR3 has 16 residues. With 3 bases removed from V and 0 bases from J, the gap between germline ends came to 13 bases. CDR3 protein: CASSASLRSSGNTIYF. DNA of the CDR3: TGTGCCAGCAGCGCTAGTTTAAGGTCCTCTGGAAACACCATATATTTT. Full variable domain (outside the CDR3, taken from reference TRBV9 and TRBJ1-3): DSGVTQTPKHLITATGQRVTLRCSPRSGDLSVYWYQQSLDQGLQFLIQYYNGEERAKGNILERFSAQQFPDLHSELNLSSLELGDSALYFCASSASLRSSGNTIYFGEGSWLTVV.

This clonotype appeared once. DNA for the CDR3: TGTGCCAGCAACGGGAGGATGACAGGGACCTACGAGCAGTACTTC. Translation: CASNGRMTGTYEQYF. This chain uses TRBV6-1 with TRBJ2-7; possibly TRBD1 or TRBD2 for D (7 bases each). Germline assignment: CDR1 MNHNS and CDR2 SASEGT. The CDR3 totals 15 residues. The ends were cut back, 7 bases at V and 2 bases at J, with 18 bases in the middle.

This clonotype was picked up a small number of times. This chain connects TRBV2 to TRBJ2-7, with D perhaps matching TRBD1 (5 bases). CDR3 length: 14 residues. V gave up 5 bases and J gave up 4 bases, with 15 bases separating them. CDR1 is SNHLY and CDR2 is FYNNEI in the germline V gene. CDR3 region: CASSQSSQGYEQYF. The DNA of the CDR3 is TGTGCCAGCAGTCAAAGCTCTCAGGGATACGAGCAGTACTTC.

The CDR3 DNA is TGTGCCAGCAGCTTACCAGGGTTCGCTGAAGCTTTCTTT. Amino acid sequence: CASSLPGFAEAFF. This rearrangement joins TRBV7-9 to TRBJ1-1, with a possible D match to TRBD1 (5 bases). Per the germline V gene, CDR1 is SEHNR and CDR2 is FQNEAQ (reference sequence). Deletions cut 2 bases from V and 6 bases from J, with 10 bases between. The CDR3 totals 13 residues.

This chain connects TRBV5-1 to TRBJ2-1; D unclear. Germline V lookup: CDR1 SGHRS, CDR2 YFSETQ. Trimming cost V 8 bases and J 5 bases, with 17 bases left between them. This CDR3 has 14 residues. The CDR3, as DNA: TGCGCCAGTGCACCTGGTTCCGACCACAATGAGCAGTTCTTC. Translating it yields CASAPGSDHNEQFF. The whole variable domain, filled in from reference TRBV5-1 and TRBJ2-1, reads KAGVTQTPRYLIKTRGQQVTLSCSPISGHRSVSWYQQTPGQGLQFLFEYFSETQRNKGNFPGRFSGRQFSNSRSEMNVSTLELGDSALYLCASAPGSDHNEQFFGPGTRLTVL.

V and J are TRBV13 and TRBJ2-3; 7 bases match TRBD2. Germline V gene data show CDR1 as PRHDT and CDR2 as FYEKMQ (reference sequence). This CDR3 is built from 15 residues. Trimming at V came to 3 bases and at J to 2 bases, leaving 5 bases not matched to a gene. The CDR3 region has the DNA TGTGCCAGCAGCTTCTCGCTAGCGGACACAGATACGCAGTATTTT. It translates to CASSFSLADTDTQYF.

This clonotype was observed a few times. This sequence joins TRBV6-2 or TRBV6-3 and TRBJ2-3; D remains ambiguous. The CDR3 runs to 11 residues. CDR1 is MNHEY, CDR2 SVGEGT, per germline. With 6 bases removed from V and 6 bases from J, the gap between germline ends came to 7 bases. CDR3 coding DNA: TGTGCCAGCAGAGCGATGGATACGCAGTATTTT. This translates into CASRAMDTQYF.

The chain has TRBV5-1 and TRBJ2-7, with 13 bases that match TRBD2. Germline CDR1 and CDR2: SGHRS and YFSETQ. This CDR3 is 15 amino acids long. V was pared by 4 bases and J by 7 bases, with 8 bases of the junction left unmatched. CDR3 DNA sequence: TGCGCCAGCAGCACCACTAGCGGGAGGGCTGGGGAGCAGTACTTC. Protein product: CASSTTSGRAGEQYF.

This chain connects TRBV6-5 to TRBJ1-2, with D hard to call. Germline V gene sequence: CDR1 MNHEY, CDR2 SVGAGI. Trimming stripped 6 bases from V and 0 bases from J, with 17 bases between. This CDR3 is built from 16 residues. The CDR3 loop is CASSPDWVLANYGYTF. CDR3 sequence (DNA): TGTGCCAGCAGCCCGGACTGGGTGTTAGCTAACTATGGCTACACCTTC.

As concerns this clonotype: At one boundary the junction diverges from the germline segment, which might be a read error. The rearrangement joins TRBV2 to TRBJ1-5; TRBD1 matches 7 bases. CDR1 is SNHLY and CDR2 is FYNNEI in the germline V gene. The CDR3 covers 15 residues. The CDR3 loop reads CAGSPRQGINQPQHF. The DNA for the CDR3 is TGTGCCGGCAGTCCAAGACAGGGAATAAATCAGCCCCAGCATTTT.

The CDR3 sequence is CASSMGHLSYEQYF. For the CDR3, the DNA is TGTGCCAGCAGCATGGGACACCTTTCCTACGAGCAGTACTTC. This rearrangement joins TRBV7-9 to TRBJ2-7; a possible D gene is TRBD1 (6 bases). Looked up from germline, CDR1 is SEHNR and CDR2 is FQNEAQ (reference sequence). The germline V and J ends were trimmed by 5 bases and 1 base, with 12 bases remaining between them. CDR3 length equals 14 residues.

The genes are TRBV20-1 and TRBJ2-1; TRBD2 aligns across 7 bases. J gave up 4 bases and V 2 bases, and 11 bases lay outside the gene matches. From germline, CDR1 is DFQATT and CDR2 SNEGSKA (reference sequence). CDR3 length equals 16 residues. CDR3 sequence reads: CSARTLAELGYNEQFF. The CDR3 coding sequence is TGCAGTGCTAGAACGCTAGCGGAGCTAGGGTACAATGAGCAGTTCTTC.

For this clonotype: One end of the junction varies from germline; a read error may be responsible. V is TRBV4-1 and J is TRBJ1-2; TRBD1 aligns across 9 bases. Germline CDR1 reads MGHRA; CDR2 reads YSYEKL. This CDR3 has 16 amino acids. The CDR3 DNA follows: TGCGCCAGCAGCCACCCCGGGACAGGGCAGAACTATGGCAACACCTTC. This gives the protein CASSHPGTGQNYGNTF.

The chain combines TRBV28 with TRBJ2-7; TRBD1 matches 7 bases. Germline values: CDR1 MDHEN, CDR2 SYDVKM. This CDR3 has 12 amino acids. After removal of 10 bases from V and 4 bases from J, the junction contained 7 bases not matched to a gene. The CDR3 loop reads CATRDSGYEQYF. The CDR3 nucleotides are TGTGCCACCCGGGACAGCGGATACGAGCAGTACTTC.

Only one count was recorded for this clonotype. The chain recombines TRBV21-1 with TRBJ2-3; TRBD2 reflects the table's D call only, with no check against the DNA. TRBV21-1 is termed a pseudogene. This CDR3 region has 16 residues. The CDR3 sequence: CASSKEGAGGADTQYF. The CDR3 DNA reads TGTGCCAGCAGCAAAGAAGGAGCGGGGGGCGCAGATACGCAGTATTTT.

The chain is built from TRBV20-1 and TRBJ2-5, with D perhaps TRBD2 (5 bases). The CDR3 is 13 residues long. The V gene's germline CDR1 is DFQATT and CDR2 SNEGSKA (reference sequence). V was shortened by 5 bases and J by 4 bases, with 14 bases between the two germline ends. The CDR3 nucleotides are TGCAGTGCTCAAAGCGGTTTGATAGAGACCCAGTACTTC. The encoded protein is CSAQSGLIETQYF.

A remark on this clonotype: With a much larger clone just one base away, this may be a read error. The chain has TRBV3-1 and TRBJ2-5; TRBD2 matches at 8 bases. CDR3 size: 17 residues. Germline values: CDR1 LGHDT, CDR2 YNNKEL (reference sequence). This CDR3 reads CACSPLAGIAPSGEQYF. CDR3 in DNA: TGTGCCTGCAGCCCGTTAGCGGGAATTGCTCCATCGGGGGAGCAGTACTTC.

As concerns this clonotype: Mismatch with germline at one junction end may stem from a read error. V usage is TRBV5-1 and J usage is TRBJ2-3, with a weak D call TRBD2 (5 bases). The CDR3 runs to 15 residues. From germline, CDR1 is SGHRS and CDR2 YFSETQ. The chain's CDR3 is CASSLGGVRTDAQYF. In DNA form, the CDR3 reads TGCGCCAGCAGCTTGGGGGGAGTTCGCACAGATGCGCAGTATTTT. The full variable domain, rest sourced from reference TRBV5-1 and TRBJ2-3, is KAGVTQTPRYLIKTRGQQVTLSCSPISGHRSVSWYQQTPGQGLQFLFEYFSETQRNKGNFPGRFSGRQFSNSRSEMNVSTLELGDSALYLCASSLGGVRTDAQYFGPGTRLTVL.